This T cell receptor (beta chain) emerged from a study of shared clonotypes between healthy human individuals (dated by TCRdb to between 2020 and 2021). For context, the study as a whole: Three men and a couple of women, aged 18 to 49 years, made up the cohort. To estimate repertoire size and how much clonotypes are shared between individuals, the study performed deep sequencing of blood TCR repertoires from about five healthy adults. For each donor, CD4 naive and CD4 memory were each given three plates, CD8 naive was given two plates, and CD8 memory was given one plate. Libraries were prepared and TCR repertoires were sequenced by different laboratories using diverse techniques, in order to increase sequencing depth and limit assay-specific biases. Between about 0.94 and 10 billion PBMCs per donor were obtained by leukapheresis. What the study reported, not specific to this receptor: Compared with non-shared clonotypes, the clonotypes found in all four sorted-subset donors had higher generation probabilities. The small number of donors limited the genetic and exposure-history diversity represented. Even with the large sequencing depth, rarefaction of the sorted-subset datasets indicated that sequencing was incomplete. Sampling was limited to blood, and TCR repertoires in tissue likely differ from TCR repertoires in blood. Based on pairwise subsampling, the degree of clonotype sharing among donors was expected to be affected by sequencing depth. Naive subsets generally had larger estimated clonotype richness than memory subsets did. Sharing across several donors was observed for around 5% of naive CD4, 3% to 3.5% of naive CD8, roughly 2.3% of memory CD4, and roughly 0.4% of memory CD8 clonotypes.

The donors were healthy, HIV-negative adults who had no recently reported acute infections or vaccinations. Every donor was a Caucasian adult residing in Nashville, Tennessee, USA. CD4+ T cells were enriched by magnetic negative selection; naive cells were then positively selected on CD45RA, and the negative fraction formed the memory subset. Blood was obtained by leukapheresis, after which PBMCs were separated by Ficoll-Histopaque density gradient centrifugation and cryopreserved in liquid nitrogen vapor phase. Analytical flow cytometry was used to check the purity and quantity of each magnetically sorted T cell population. From each sorted fraction, genomic DNA was isolated and quantified by UV absorbance on a Nanodrop 2000c. TCR CDR3 regions were amplified from genomic DNA by multiplex PCR using the deep immunoSEQ assay. Extracted genomic DNA from each cell subset was distributed evenly across all wells of several immunoSEQ 96-well plates, and each plate was treated as a replicate. Each replicate PCR for sorted subsets received around 0.2 ug genomic DNA, equal to 28,000 or so T cell genomes. The purified libraries were quantified using a Qubit 3.0 fluorometer, sized with a Bioanalyzer 2100, and then quantified again using the KAPA Library Quantification kit. Every immunoSEQ 96-well plate was sequenced on a dedicated single-read 150-cycle Illumina NextSeq 550 flow cell. The authors' pipeline ran thus. The immunoSEQ output contained only junctional sequences without quality scores, so filtering could not match that applied to full-length reads. Sequences were annotated with PyIR, a Python wrapper for IgBLAST v1.9, and V/J genes and CDR3 were assigned using IMGT germline references. Reads were filtered out if the reads had weak V/J assignments (E-value above 1e-6), no CDR3, stop codons, out-of-frame junctions, or ambiguous translated residues. V3J clonotypes were defined as sequences sharing the same inferred V gene, J gene, and CDR3 amino acid sequence. Percentage overlap between repertoires was calculated by dividing the number of shared unique clonotypes by the size of the smaller repertoire. Repertoire richness was assessed with RTK rarefaction, the Chao1 estimator, and Recon v2.1 estimates of unobserved clonotypes. OLGA was used to compute generation probabilities for all TCRbeta clonotypes that the gDNA method yielded from several donors. The table was pulled from immuneACCESS by TCRdb, which kept in-frame rearrangements only. Such tables lose some clones; where checked, under half of the loss comes from unresolved V genes, and the rest has no known cause. V and J calls and clone size are given by that table; D and trimming were obtained from the DNA. This sample lists about 2.4 million clones; more than 90% were detected once. Together, the top ten hold around 0.15% of the sample.

Cut back by 1 base and 5 bases, the V and J ends lie 12 bases apart. Per the germline V gene, SGHAT is the CDR1 and FQNNGV is the CDR2. Inclusive of the bounding cysteine and phenylalanine, the CDR3 is 15 residues long. Kept here is only the CDR3 DNA, which spans 45 bases and is read in frame from base 1. Notes on this clone: No cognate antigen has been identified for it. One base away there is no much larger clone; base qualities are not given.

The clonotype originates from a young man in good health. Sequenced material: naive CD4+ T cells sorted from blood. This specimen's cell subset or site label, interpreted: CD45RA+ positively selected. The rearranged chain carries TRBV11-2 and TRBJ2-1; D gene: possibly TRBD2, on 6 matching bases. For the CDR3, the sequence is CASSLAGEVNNEQFF. The DNA sequence is TGTGCCAGCAGCTTAGCGGGAGAAGTGAACAATGAGCAGTTCTTC.